The 27 T cell receptor beta chains below come from one sample, sequenced in a study of shared clonotypes between healthy human individuals. Generated by immunoSEQ multiplex PCR, the TCRdb table keeps only in-frame clones and is missing some. The sample includes about 1.5 million clones, around 98% seen only once; the top ten take about 0.42%. The sequenced sample consisted of naive CD4+ T cells sorted from blood. Regarding subset: CD45RA+ positively selected. These receptors originate from a man aged 25-45 years in good health.

The V and J genes are TRBV19 and TRBJ2-2; D call uncertain. V lost 6 bases to trimming and J lost 4 bases, with 9 bases between them. Germline V lookup: CDR1 LNHDA, CDR2 SQIVND (reference sequence). CDR3 size: 13 residues. The CDR3 region is CASSSDPTGELFF. Written as DNA, the CDR3 is TGTGCCAGTAGCAGTGACCCCACCGGGGAGCTGTTTTTT.

This chain joins TRBV5-1 and TRBJ2-1, with TRBD1 matching over 10 bases. The CDR3 is made up of 16 amino acids. The V gene end was trimmed by 0 bases and the J gene end by 6 bases; junction bases not matched to a gene: 6. Germline CDR1 and CDR2: SGHRS and YFSETQ. In DNA, the CDR3 is TGCGCCAGCAGCTTGGGACAGGGGGCGCCTCCCAATGAGCAGTTCTTC. It translates to CASSLGQGAPPNEQFF.

The DNA of the CDR3 is TGTGCCAGTAGTACCGTCCACAGCTACGAGCAGTACTTC. Residues: CASSTVHSYEQYF. The gene calls are TRBV19 and TRBJ2-7; the D is unclear. CDR1 is LNHDA and CDR2 is SQIVND in the germline V gene (reference sequence). The length of the CDR3 is 13 residues. The V gene lost 4 bases and the J gene lost 3 bases, with 10 bases spanning the gap.

As DNA, the CDR3 is TGCGCCAGCAGCCACGACTACGAGCAGTACTTC. Translated, it gives CASSHDYEQYF. The chain combines TRBV4-3 with TRBJ2-7; D gene ambiguous. The germline V gene encodes CDR1 LGHNA and CDR2 YSLEER. V dropped 3 bases and J dropped 3 bases, with 3 bases sitting between them. The CDR3 contains 11 residues.

This clone showed up just once. This sequence joins TRBV5-1 and TRBJ1-1, with D unresolved. This CDR3 has 14 residues. Germline V gene lookup returns CDR1 SGHRS and CDR2 YFSETQ. V lost 0 bases to trimming and J lost 0 bases, with 6 bases between them. The CDR3, as DNA: TGCGCCAGCAGCTTGGTGAGGATGAACACTGAAGCTTTCTTT. This gives the protein CASSLVRMNTEAFF.

With regard to this clone: In the same sample, other DNA sequences code for this CDR3. The chain joins TRBV18 to TRBJ1-1; D possibly corresponds to TRBD1 (5 bases). Trimming cost V 4 bases and J 0 bases, with 9 bases left between them. The CDR3 totals 14 residues. CDR1 and CDR2 from the germline V gene are KGHSH and LQKENI. The CDR3 DNA sequence: TGTGCCAGCTCACTCCGGGGGATGAACACTGAAGCTTTCTTT. Translation gives CASSLRGMNTEAFF. Combining the CDR3 with reference TRBV18 and TRBJ1-1 gives the whole variable domain NAGVMQNPRHLVRRRGQEARLRCSPMKGHSHVYWYRQLPEEGLKFMVYLQKENIIDESGMPKERFSAEFPKEGPSILRIQQVVRGDSAAYFCASSLRGMNTEAFFGQGTRLTVV.

The V and J genes are TRBV15 and TRBJ1-2; tentative D call: TRBD1 (5 bases). CDR3 length: 13 amino acids. Germline V CDR1 and CDR2: LNHNV, YYDKDF (reference sequence). V lost 7 bases and J 4 bases, leaving 13 bases between the germline ends. This CDR3 reads CATTSGGTYGYTF. DNA for the CDR3: TGTGCCACCACCTCGGGGGGGACCTATGGCTACACCTTC.

The chain employs TRBV29-1 and TRBJ2-2, with TRBD1 matching 9 bases. The CDR3 runs 17 residues. Germline V gene data show CDR1 as SQVTM and CDR2 as ANQGSEA. V dropped 1 base and J dropped 5; count of bases not matched to a gene: 11. CDR3 nucleotide sequence: TGCAGCGTTGAAGTTAAGGGGACAGGGAGGAGGACCGGGGAGCTGTTTTTT. Protein: CSVEVKGTGRRTGELFF.

The V call is TRBV27, the J call TRBJ2-6; D is undetermined. Germline loops: CDR1 MNHEY, CDR2 SMNVEV (reference sequence). Trimming removed 11 bases at V and 4 bases at J, with 12 bases between. The CDR3 has 13 amino acids. This chain's CDR3 is CAARSPGANVLTF. CDR3 DNA: TGTGCCGCACGGTCTCCCGGGGCCAACGTCCTGACTTTC.

J is TRBJ2-2 and V is TRBV19, with no clear D. CDR3 length: 11 amino acids. The V gene's germline CDR1 is LNHDA and CDR2 SQIVND (reference sequence). Trimming shortened V by 5 bases and J by 10 bases, and 8 bases separated the two germline ends. The CDR3 DNA sequence: TGTGCCAGTAGTGTAGTGGAGGAGCTGTTTTTT. Protein product: CASSVVEELFF.

This clone is a singleton in its sample. One junction end disagrees with the germline gene, perhaps due to a read error. The genes are TRBV6-5 and TRBJ2-1; a weak D match, TRBD2 (6 bases). Germline V gene lookup returns CDR1 MNHEY and CDR2 SVGAGI. The CDR3 loop spans 15 amino acids. The CDR3 spells CASGGWRDSHNEQFF. In DNA form, the CDR3 reads TGTGCCAGCGGGGGGTGGAGGGACTCCCACAATGAGCAGTTCTTC.

DNA for the CDR3: TGTGCCAGCTCACCAGACAGGGAGCGCGAGCAGTACTTC. It is translated as CASSPDREREQYF. The V call is TRBV18, the J call TRBJ2-7, with 7 nucleotides matching TRBD1. The CDR3 is 13 amino acids. Germline V gene sequence: CDR1 KGHSH, CDR2 LQKENI. After removal of 2 bases from V and 6 bases from J, the junction contained 4 bases not matched to a gene. The full variable domain, rest sourced from reference TRBV18 and TRBJ2-7, is NAGVMQNPRHLVRRRGQEARLRCSPMKGHSHVYWYRQLPEEGLKFMVYLQKENIIDESGMPKERFSAEFPKEGPSILRIQQVVRGDSAAYFCASSPDREREQYFGPGTRLTVT.

This clone was seen just once. The chain links TRBV28 to TRBJ2-3; TRBD2 agrees at 9 bases. V shed 5 bases and J 5 bases; nucleotides not matched to a gene: 5. Germline V gene data show CDR1 as MDHEN and CDR2 as SYDVKM. The CDR3 spans 14 residues. CDR3 protein: CASSAGGERDTQYF. The DNA of the CDR3 is TGTGCCAGCAGTGCGGGGGGGGAAAGAGATACGCAGTATTTT.

The chain is built from TRBV7-9 and TRBJ1-5; unclear D gene. The CDR3 covers 12 residues. CDR1 SEHNR and CDR2 FQNEAQ come from the germline V gene (reference sequence). V was trimmed by 5 bases and J by 11 bases, leaving 13 bases between them. Written as DNA, the CDR3 is TGTGCCAGCAGCCATGGAATAGCGGCCCAGCATTTT. This sequence encodes CASSHGIAAQHF.

V and J are TRBV19 and TRBJ2-1, with a tentative D call TRBD1 (6 bases). CDR1 is LNHDA and CDR2 is SQIVND in the germline V gene (reference sequence). The CDR3 is 14 residues long. V dropped 6 bases and J dropped 4 bases, with 13 bases sitting between them. Here the CDR3 DNA reads TGTGCCAGTAGACAGGGTCCCGTTTACAATGAGCAGTTCTTC. Translating gives CASRQGPVYNEQFF.

The genes are TRBV18 and TRBJ1-2; D gene uncertain. V lost 2 bases to trimming and J lost 5 bases, with 12 bases between them. The germline V gene encodes CDR1 KGHSH and CDR2 LQKENI. There are 14 residues in the CDR3. The chain's CDR3 is CASSPSQSGYGYTF. In nucleotides, the CDR3 is TGTGCCAGCTCACCATCACAAAGCGGATATGGCTACACCTTC.

The chain couples TRBV19 to TRBJ2-3, with D uncertain. Germline values: CDR1 LNHDA, CDR2 SQIVND (reference sequence). The CDR3 runs to 13 residues. The V and J ends lost 6 bases and 4 bases respectively, with 11 bases between them. CDR3 in amino acids: CASREHKSDTQYF. CDR3 bases: TGTGCCAGTAGGGAACATAAGTCAGATACGCAGTATTTT.

This clone showed up just once. The J gene is TRBJ2-1, the V gene TRBV18; 9 nucleotides match TRBD1. Per the germline V gene, CDR1 is KGHSH and CDR2 is LQKENI. V gave up 3 bases and J gave up 0 bases; unmatched junction bases: 6. This CDR3 comprises 17 residues. CDR3 protein: CASSPLGTGSSYNEQFF. Written as DNA, the CDR3 is TGTGCCAGCTCACCCCTCGGGACAGGGAGCTCCTACAATGAGCAGTTCTTC. Complete variable domain (other parts from reference TRBV18 and TRBJ2-1): NAGVMQNPRHLVRRRGQEARLRCSPMKGHSHVYWYRQLPEEGLKFMVYLQKENIIDESGMPKERFSAEFPKEGPSILRIQQVVRGDSAAYFCASSPLGTGSSYNEQFFGPGTRLTVL.

This chain uses TRBV13 with TRBJ2-5; D is undetermined. Trimming removed 5 bases at V and 3 bases at J, with 10 bases between. CDR1 is PRHDT, CDR2 FYEKMQ, per germline (reference sequence). The CDR3 runs to 13 residues. CDR3: CASSQVGKETQYF. The CDR3 DNA reads as TGTGCCAGCAGCCAAGTGGGGAAAGAGACCCAGTACTTC.

The rearrangement uses TRBV28 and TRBJ2-1; 7 positions agree with TRBD2. The V gene end was trimmed by 7 bases and the J gene end by 4 bases; junction bases not matched to a gene: 10. The germline CDR1 and CDR2 sequences are MDHEN and SYDVKM. CDR3 length: 15 residues. The CDR3 here is CASNKGAGIYNEQFF. The CDR3 DNA is TGTGCCAGCAATAAGGGAGCGGGAATTTACAATGAGCAGTTCTTC.

The rearrangement links TRBV19 to TRBJ1-1, with 8 bases identical to TRBD1. This CDR3 comprises 13 residues. J gave up 5 bases and V 11 bases, and 10 bases lay outside the gene matches. The germline CDR1 and CDR2 sequences are LNHDA and SQIVND (reference sequence). CDR3 in DNA: TGTGCCGGGTCCCAGGGGGCGGGTACTGAAGCTTTCTTT. Residues: CAGSQGAGTEAFF.

The V and J genes are TRBV10-3 and TRBJ2-7; possibly TRBD2 for D (5 bases). Trimming took off 4 bases at V and 0 bases at J, with 10 bases between the two ends. The CDR3 loop spans 14 amino acids. Germline V CDR1 and CDR2: ENHRY, SYGVKD. The CDR3 coding sequence is TGTGCCATCAGTGGGCAGGCGGGCTCCTACGAGCAGTACTTC. Its protein is CAISGQAGSYEQYF.

The gene calls are TRBV19 and TRBJ1-1, with 12 bases matching TRBD1. In germline, CDR1 is LNHDA, CDR2 SQIVND (reference sequence). The CDR3 totals 18 residues. The ends lost 6 bases at V and 4 bases at J; junction bases unmatched: 15. CDR3 nucleotide sequence: TGTGCCAGTAGACCCTCCGGGACAGGGGGCGATTGGGGCACTGAAGCTTTCTTT. Translated: CASRPSGTGGDWGTEAFF.

The CDR3 bases are TGCGCCAGCTCCTTGGCCCCCCGTGGCTACGAGCAGTACTTC. Translating gives CASSLAPRGYEQYF. The chain couples TRBV5-1 to TRBJ2-7; D gene uncertain. Germline values: CDR1 SGHRS, CDR2 YFSETQ. Trimming stripped 7 bases from V and 3 bases from J, with 17 bases between. The CDR3 has 14 amino acids.

In nucleotides, the CDR3 is TGTGCCAGTAGTACCCGACTAGCGGGAGGGCCTACCGGATTGGAGCTGTTTTTT. It encodes CASSTRLAGGPTGLELFF. The rearrangement uses TRBV19 and TRBJ2-2, with TRBD2 matching 14 bases. V lost 4 bases to trimming and J lost 10 bases; unmatched junction nucleotides: 14. In germline, CDR1 is LNHDA, CDR2 SQIVND (reference sequence). This CDR3 region has 18 residues. Combining the CDR3 with reference TRBV19 and TRBJ2-2 gives the whole variable domain DGGITQSPKYLFRKEGQNVTLSCEQNLNHDAMYWYRQDPGQGLRLIYYSQIVNDFQKGDIAEGYSVSREKKESFPLTVTSAQKNPTAFYLCASSTRLAGGPTGLELFFGEGSRLTVL.

This clone has only one observation. The J gene is TRBJ1-2, the V gene TRBV7-2; D not resolved. The germline V gene has CDR1 SGHTA and CDR2 FQGNSA. With 2 bases removed from V and 2 bases from J, the gap between germline ends came to 12 bases. The CDR3 length is 15 residues. CDR3 nucleotide sequence: TGTGCCAGCAGCTTATCGGGTCTCACGAACTATGGCTACACCTTC. As protein: CASSLSGLTNYGYTF.

The rearrangement links TRBV27 to TRBJ1-5; 9 bases align to TRBD1. Germline values: CDR1 MNHEY, CDR2 SMNVEV (reference sequence). The V and J ends lost 6 bases and 5 bases, in that order; junction bases with no gene match: 8. The CDR3 runs 15 residues. This CDR3 reads CASRYGTGSDQPQHF. DNA of the CDR3: TGTGCCAGCAGATACGGGACAGGGAGTGATCAGCCCCAGCATTTT.